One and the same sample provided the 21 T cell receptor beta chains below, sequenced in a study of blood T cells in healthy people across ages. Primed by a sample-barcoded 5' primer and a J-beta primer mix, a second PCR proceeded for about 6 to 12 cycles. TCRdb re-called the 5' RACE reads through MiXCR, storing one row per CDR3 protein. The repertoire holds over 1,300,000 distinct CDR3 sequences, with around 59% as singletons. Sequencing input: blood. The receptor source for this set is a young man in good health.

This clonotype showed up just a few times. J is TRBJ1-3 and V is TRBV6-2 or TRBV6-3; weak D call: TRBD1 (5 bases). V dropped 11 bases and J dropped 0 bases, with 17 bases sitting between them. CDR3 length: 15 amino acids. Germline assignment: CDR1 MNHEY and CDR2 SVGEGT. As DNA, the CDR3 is TGTGCCGCCGCCCGAGACAGCCTCTCTGGAAACACCATATATTTT. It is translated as CAAARDSLSGNTIYF.

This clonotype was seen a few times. Written as DNA, the CDR3 is TGCGCCAGCAGCCAAGCAAGGACCCTTGGGACCCAGTACTTC. This encodes CASSQARTLGTQYF. The chain employs TRBV4-3 and TRBJ2-5; no clear D. This CDR3 is built from 14 residues. Looked up from germline, CDR1 is LGHNA and CDR2 is YSLEER. V was pared by 1 base and J by 7 bases, with 13 bases between.

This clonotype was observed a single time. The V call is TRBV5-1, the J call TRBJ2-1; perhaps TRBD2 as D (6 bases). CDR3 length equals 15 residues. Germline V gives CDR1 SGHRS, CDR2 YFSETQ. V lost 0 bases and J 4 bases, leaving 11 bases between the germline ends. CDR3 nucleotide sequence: TGCGCCAGCAGCTTGGGGACTAAGGGATACAATGAGCAGTTCTTC. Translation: CASSLGTKGYNEQFF.

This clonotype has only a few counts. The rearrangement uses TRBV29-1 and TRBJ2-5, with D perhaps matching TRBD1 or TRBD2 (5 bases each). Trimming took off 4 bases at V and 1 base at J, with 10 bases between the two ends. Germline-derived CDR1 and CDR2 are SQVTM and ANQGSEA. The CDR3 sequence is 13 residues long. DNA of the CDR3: TGCAGCGTTGTAAAGGGGACCCAAGAGACCCAGTACTTC. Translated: CSVVKGTQETQYF.

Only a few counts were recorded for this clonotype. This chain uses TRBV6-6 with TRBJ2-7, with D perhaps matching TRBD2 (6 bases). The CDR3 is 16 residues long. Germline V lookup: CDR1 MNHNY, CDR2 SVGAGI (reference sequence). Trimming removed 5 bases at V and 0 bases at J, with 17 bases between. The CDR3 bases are TGTGCCAGCAGTCCCGTAGCGGAACTAAACTCCTACGAGCAGTACTTC. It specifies CASSPVAELNSYEQYF.

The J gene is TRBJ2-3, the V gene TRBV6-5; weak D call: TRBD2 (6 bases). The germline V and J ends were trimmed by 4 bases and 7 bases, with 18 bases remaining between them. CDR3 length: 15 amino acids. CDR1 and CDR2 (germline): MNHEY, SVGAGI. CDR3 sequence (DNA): TGTGCCAGCAGTTCCCTTAGCGAGGGGACTTATACGCAGTATTTT. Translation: CASSSLSEGTYTQYF.

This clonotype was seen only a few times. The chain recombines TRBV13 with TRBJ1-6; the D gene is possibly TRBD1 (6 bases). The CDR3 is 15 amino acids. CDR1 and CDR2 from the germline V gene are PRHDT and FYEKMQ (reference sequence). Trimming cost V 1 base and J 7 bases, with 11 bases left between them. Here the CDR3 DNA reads TGTGCCAGCAGCTTAGACAGGGCCAAGAATTCACCCCTCCACTTT. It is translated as CASSLDRAKNSPLHF.

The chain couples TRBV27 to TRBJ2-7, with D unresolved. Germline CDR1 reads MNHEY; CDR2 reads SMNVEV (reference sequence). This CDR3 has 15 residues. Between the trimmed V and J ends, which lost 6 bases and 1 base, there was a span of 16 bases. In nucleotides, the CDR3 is TGTGCCAGCAGAACGCAAGTAGGTTTTTCCTACGAGCAGTACTTC. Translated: CASRTQVGFSYEQYF.

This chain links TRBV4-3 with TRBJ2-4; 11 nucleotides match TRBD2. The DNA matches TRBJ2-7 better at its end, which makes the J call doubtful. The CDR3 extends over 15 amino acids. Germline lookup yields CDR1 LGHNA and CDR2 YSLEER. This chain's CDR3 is CASSQLAGGLHEQYF. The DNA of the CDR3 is TGCGCCAGCAGCCAACTAGCGGGGGGTTTGCACGAGCAGTACTTC.

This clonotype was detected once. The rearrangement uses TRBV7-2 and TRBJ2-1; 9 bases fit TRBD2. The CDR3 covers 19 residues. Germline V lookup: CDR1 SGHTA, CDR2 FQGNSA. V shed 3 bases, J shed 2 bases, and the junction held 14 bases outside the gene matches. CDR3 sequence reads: CASSFPSGESIYTYNEQFF. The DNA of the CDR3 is TGTGCCAGCAGCTTCCCTAGCGGGGAGTCTATCTATACCTACAATGAGCAGTTCTTC.

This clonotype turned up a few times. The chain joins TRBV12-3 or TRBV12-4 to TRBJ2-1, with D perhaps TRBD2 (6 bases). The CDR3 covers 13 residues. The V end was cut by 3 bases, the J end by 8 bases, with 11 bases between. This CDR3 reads CASSFGGGYEQFF. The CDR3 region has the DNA TGTGCCAGCAGTTTCGGGGGTGGCTATGAGCAGTTCTTC.

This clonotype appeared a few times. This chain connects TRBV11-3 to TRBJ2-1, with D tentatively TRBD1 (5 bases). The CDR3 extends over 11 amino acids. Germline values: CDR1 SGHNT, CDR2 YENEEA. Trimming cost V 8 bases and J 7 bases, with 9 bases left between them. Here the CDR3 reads CASQKGNEQFF. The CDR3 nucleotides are TGTGCCAGCCAGAAGGGGAATGAGCAGTTCTTC.

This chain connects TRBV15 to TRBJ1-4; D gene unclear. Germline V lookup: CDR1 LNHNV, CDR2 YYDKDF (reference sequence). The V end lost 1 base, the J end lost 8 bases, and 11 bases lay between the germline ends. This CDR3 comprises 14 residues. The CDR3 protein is CATSRGRGGEKLFF. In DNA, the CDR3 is TGTGCCACCAGCAGAGGACGGGGAGGAGAAAAACTGTTTTTT.

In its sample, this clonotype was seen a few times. In DNA form, the CDR3 reads TGTGCCAGCAGTTTTCGGGCAGGGAGCTATGGCTACACCTTC. This codes for CASSFRAGSYGYTF. The V call is TRBV12-3 or TRBV12-4, the J call TRBJ1-2, with a possible D match to TRBD1 (5 bases). The CDR3 runs 14 residues. V was pared by 3 bases and J by 4 bases, with 12 bases between.

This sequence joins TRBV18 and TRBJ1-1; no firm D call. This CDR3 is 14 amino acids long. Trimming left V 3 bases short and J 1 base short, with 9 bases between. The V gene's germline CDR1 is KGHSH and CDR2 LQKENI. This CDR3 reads CASSPAGPNTEAFF. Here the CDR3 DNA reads TGTGCCAGCTCACCTGCGGGCCCGAACACTGAAGCTTTCTTT.

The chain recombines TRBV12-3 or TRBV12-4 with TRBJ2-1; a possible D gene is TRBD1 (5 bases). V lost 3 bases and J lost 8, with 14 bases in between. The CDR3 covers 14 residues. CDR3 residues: CASSLLSRADEQFF. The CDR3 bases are TGTGCCAGCAGTTTGCTCTCCAGGGCTGATGAGCAGTTCTTC.

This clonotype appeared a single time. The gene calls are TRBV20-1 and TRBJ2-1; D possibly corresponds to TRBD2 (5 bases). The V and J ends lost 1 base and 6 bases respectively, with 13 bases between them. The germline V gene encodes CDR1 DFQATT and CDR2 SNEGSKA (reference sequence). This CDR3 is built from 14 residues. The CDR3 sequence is CSARGPLAVNEQFF. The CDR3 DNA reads TGCAGTGCTAGAGGGCCTCTAGCAGTCAATGAGCAGTTCTTC.

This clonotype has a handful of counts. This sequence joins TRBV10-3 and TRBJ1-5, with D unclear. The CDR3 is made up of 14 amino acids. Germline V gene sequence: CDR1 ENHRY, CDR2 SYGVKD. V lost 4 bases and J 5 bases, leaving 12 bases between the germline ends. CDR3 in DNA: TGTGCCATCAGTGGAGGCAGAAGAGATCAGCCCCAGCATTTT. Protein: CAISGGRRDQPQHF.

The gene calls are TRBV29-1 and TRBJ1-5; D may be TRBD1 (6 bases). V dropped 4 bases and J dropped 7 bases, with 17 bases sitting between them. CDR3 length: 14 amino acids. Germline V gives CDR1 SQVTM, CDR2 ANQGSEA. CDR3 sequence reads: CSVGEQGSSQPQHF. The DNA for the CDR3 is TGCAGCGTTGGGGAACAGGGAAGCAGCCAGCCCCAGCATTTT.

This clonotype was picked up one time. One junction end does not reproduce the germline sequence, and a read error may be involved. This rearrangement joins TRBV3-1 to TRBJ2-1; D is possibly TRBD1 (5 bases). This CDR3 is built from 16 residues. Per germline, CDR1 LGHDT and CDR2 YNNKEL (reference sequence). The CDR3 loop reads CAGSQDLRVRGNEQFF. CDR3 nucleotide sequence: TGTGCCGGCAGCCAAGATCTACGGGTAAGGGGCAATGAGCAGTTCTTC.

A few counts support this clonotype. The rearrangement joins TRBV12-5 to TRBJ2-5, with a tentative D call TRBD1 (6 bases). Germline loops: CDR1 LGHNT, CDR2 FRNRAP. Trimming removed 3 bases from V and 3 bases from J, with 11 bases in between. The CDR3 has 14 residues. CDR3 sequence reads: CASGFYPGEETQYF. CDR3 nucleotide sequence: TGTGCTAGTGGTTTCTACCCAGGGGAAGAGACCCAGTACTTC. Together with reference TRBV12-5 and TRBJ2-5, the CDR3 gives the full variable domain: DARVTQTPRHKVTEMGQEVTMRCQPILGHNTVFWYRQTMMQGLELLAYFRNRAPLDDSGMPKDRFSAEMPDATLATLKIQPSEPRDSAVYFCASGFYPGEETQYFGPGTRLLVL.